The T cell receptor (beta chain) under discussion was sequenced for a study of Ad26.COV2.S vaccination and SARS-CoV-2 variants. Study background: The study gave Ad26.COV2.S intramuscularly, once or twice 56 days apart.

V shed 6 bases and J shed 4 bases, with 7 bases lying between them. The CDR3 sequence is 11 residues long. The germline V gene encodes CDR1 DFQATT and CDR2 SNEGSKA (reference sequence). Treatment given: about 20 received Ad26.COV2.S at low or high dose, single or two shots; about 5 received placebo; per-sample allocation not given. Day 63 after the first injection of vaccine or placebo was the sampling time. Assay: immunoSEQ multiplex PCR; the TCRdb copy retains only in-frame clones and omits some. The sample shows approximately 300,000 clones, just over 85% of them seen only once. This receptor was identified in a person aged 18 to 59 who received the Ad26.COV2.S COVID-19 vaccine or a placebo. Sequencing used peripheral blood, obtained in a trial of Ad26.COV2.S vaccine versus placebo. The chain uses TRBV20-1 and TRBJ1-3; D call uncertain. The CDR3: CSARLGNTIYF. The CDR3 bases are TGCAGTGCAAGACTGGGAAACACCATATATTTT.